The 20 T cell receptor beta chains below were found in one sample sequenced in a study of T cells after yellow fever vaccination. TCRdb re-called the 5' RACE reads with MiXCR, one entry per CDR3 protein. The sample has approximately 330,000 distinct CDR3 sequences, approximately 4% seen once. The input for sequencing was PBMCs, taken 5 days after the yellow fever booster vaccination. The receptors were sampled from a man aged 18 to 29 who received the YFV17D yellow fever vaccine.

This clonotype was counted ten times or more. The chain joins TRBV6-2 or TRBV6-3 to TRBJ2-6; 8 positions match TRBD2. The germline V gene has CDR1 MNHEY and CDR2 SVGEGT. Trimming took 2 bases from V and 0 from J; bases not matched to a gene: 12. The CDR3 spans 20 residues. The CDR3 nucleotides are TGTGCCAGCAGTTACGAGGTGCGGGGGGCCCCGAGCTCTGGGGCCAACGTCCTGACTTTC. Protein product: CASSYEVRGAPSSGANVLTF.

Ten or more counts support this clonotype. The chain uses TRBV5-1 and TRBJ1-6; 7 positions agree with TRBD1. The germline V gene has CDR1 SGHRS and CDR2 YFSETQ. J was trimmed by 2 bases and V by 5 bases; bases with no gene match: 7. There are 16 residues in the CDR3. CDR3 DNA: TGCGCCAGCAGGCCGAGGGACAGCGCCTATAATTCACCCCTCCACTTT. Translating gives CASRPRDSAYNSPLHF.

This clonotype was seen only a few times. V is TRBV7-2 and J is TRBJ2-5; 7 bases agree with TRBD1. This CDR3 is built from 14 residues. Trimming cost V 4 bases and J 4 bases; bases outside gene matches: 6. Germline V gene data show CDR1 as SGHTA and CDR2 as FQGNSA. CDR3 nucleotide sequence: TGTGCCAGCAGCTCAGACAGGGTCGTAGAGACCCAGTACTTC. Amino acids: CASSSDRVVETQYF.

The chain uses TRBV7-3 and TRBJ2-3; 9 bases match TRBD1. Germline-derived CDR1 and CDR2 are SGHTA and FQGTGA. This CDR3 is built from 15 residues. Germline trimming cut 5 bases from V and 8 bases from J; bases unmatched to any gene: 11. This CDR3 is CASSVPGQGLGTQYF. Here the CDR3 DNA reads TGTGCCAGCAGCGTACCGGGACAGGGCCTCGGTACGCAGTATTTT.

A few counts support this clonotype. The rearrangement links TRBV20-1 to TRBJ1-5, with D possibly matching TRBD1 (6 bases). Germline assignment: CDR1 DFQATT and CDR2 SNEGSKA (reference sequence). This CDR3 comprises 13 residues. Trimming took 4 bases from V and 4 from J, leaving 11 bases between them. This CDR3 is CSATKQGNQPQHF. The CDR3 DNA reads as TGCAGTGCTACAAAACAGGGAAATCAGCCCCAGCATTTT.

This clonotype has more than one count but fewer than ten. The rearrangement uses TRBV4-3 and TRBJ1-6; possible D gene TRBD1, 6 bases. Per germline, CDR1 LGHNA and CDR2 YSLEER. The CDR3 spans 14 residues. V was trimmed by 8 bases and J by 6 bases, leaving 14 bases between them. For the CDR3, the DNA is TGCGCCAGCGGACAGCCTTTGGGTAATTCACCCCTCCACTTT. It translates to CASGQPLGNSPLHF.

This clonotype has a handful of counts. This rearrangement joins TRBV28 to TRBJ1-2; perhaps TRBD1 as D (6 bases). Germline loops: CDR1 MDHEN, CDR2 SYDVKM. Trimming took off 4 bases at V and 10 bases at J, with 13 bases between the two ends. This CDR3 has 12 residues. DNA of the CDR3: TGTGCCAGCAGTTCATTACAGGGATCCTACACCTTC. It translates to CASSSLQGSYTF.

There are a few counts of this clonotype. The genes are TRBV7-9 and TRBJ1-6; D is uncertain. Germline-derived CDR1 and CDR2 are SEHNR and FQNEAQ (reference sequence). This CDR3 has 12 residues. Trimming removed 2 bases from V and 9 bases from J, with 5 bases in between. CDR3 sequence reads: CASSLNLSPLHF. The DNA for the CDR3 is TGTGCCAGCAGCTTAAATCTTTCACCCCTCCACTTT. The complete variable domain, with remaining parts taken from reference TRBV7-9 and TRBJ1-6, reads DTGVSQNPRHKITKRGQNVTFRCDPISEHNRLYWYRQTLGQGPEFLTYFQNEAQLEKSRLLSDRFSAERPKGSFSTLEIQRTEQGDSAMYLCASSLNLSPLHFGNGTRLTVT.

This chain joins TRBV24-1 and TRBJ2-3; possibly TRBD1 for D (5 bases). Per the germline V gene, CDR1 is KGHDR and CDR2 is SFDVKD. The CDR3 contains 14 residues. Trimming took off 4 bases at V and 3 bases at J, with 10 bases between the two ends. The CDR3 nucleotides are TGTGCCACCAGTGAGCAGGGCCGGACAGATACGCAGTATTTT. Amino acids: CATSEQGRTDTQYF.

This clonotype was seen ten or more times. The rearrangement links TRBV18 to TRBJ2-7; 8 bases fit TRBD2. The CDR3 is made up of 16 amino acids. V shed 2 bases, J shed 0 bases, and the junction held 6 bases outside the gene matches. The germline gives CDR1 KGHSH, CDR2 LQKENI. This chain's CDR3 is CASSPTTSANSYEQYF. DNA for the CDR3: TGTGCCAGCTCACCAACGACTAGCGCAAACTCCTACGAGCAGTACTTC.

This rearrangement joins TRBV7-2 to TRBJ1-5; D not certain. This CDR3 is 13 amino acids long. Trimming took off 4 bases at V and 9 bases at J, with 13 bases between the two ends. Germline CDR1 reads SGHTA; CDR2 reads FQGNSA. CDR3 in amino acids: CASSYHTGRPQHF. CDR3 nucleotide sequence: TGTGCCAGCAGCTATCACACCGGCCGGCCCCAGCATTTT.

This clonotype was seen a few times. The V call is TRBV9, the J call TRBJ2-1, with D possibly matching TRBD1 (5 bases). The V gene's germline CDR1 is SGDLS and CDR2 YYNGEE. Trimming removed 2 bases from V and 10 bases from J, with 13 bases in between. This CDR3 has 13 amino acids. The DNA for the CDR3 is TGTGCCAGCAGCGTGTTGTGGGGCCGGGAGCAGTTCTTC. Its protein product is CASSVLWGREQFF.

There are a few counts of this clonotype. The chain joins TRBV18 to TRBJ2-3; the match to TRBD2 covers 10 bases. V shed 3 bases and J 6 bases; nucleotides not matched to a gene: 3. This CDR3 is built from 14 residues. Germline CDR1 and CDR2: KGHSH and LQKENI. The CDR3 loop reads CASSPASGGDTQYF. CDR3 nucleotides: TGTGCCAGCTCACCGGCTAGCGGGGGTGATACGCAGTATTTT.

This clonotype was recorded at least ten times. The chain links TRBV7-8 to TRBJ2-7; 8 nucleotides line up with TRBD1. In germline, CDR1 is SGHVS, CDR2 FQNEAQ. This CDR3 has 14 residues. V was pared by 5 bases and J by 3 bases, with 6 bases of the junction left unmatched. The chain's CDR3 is CASSQQGGDYEQYV. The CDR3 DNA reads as TGTGCCAGCAGCCAACAGGGGGGAGACTACGAGCAGTACGTC.

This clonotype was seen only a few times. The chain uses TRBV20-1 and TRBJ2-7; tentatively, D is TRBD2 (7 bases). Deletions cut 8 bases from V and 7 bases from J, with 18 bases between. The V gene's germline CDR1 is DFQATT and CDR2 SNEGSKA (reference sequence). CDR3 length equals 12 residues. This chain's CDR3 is CSTIRGASEQYF. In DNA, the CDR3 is TGCAGTACCATCCGGGGGGCCTCTGAGCAGTACTTC.

The CDR3 DNA reads as TGTGCCACCAGCCCGGGACAGAGCTACAATGAGCAGTTCTTC. It encodes CATSPGQSYNEQFF. The chain employs TRBV15 and TRBJ2-1; 7 bases are a match to TRBD1. Germline CDR1 is LNHNV and CDR2 is YYDKDF (reference sequence). The CDR3 contains 14 residues. Trimming took 5 bases from V and 3 from J; bases not matched to a gene: 4.

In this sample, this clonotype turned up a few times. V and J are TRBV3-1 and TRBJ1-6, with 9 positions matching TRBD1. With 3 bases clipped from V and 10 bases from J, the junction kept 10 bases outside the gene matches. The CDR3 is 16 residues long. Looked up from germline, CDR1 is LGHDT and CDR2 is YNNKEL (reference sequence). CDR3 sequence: CASSHRDRVPESPLHF. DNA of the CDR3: TGTGCCAGCAGCCACCGGGACAGGGTACCTGAGTCACCCCTCCACTTT.

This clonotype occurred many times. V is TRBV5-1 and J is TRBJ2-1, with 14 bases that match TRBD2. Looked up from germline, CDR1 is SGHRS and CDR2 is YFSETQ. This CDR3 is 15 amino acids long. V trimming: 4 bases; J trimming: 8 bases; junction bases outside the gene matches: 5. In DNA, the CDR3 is TGCGCCAGCAGCGCCGGGACTAGCGGGGGTGATGAGCAGTTCTTC. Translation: CASSAGTSGGDEQFF.

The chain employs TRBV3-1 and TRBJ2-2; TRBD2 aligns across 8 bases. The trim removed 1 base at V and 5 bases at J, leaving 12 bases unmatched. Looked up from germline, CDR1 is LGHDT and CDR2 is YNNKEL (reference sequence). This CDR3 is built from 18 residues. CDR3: CASSQGSRTSRNTGELFF. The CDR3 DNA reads TGTGCCAGCAGCCAAGGATCTAGGACTAGCCGTAATACCGGGGAGCTGTTTTTT.

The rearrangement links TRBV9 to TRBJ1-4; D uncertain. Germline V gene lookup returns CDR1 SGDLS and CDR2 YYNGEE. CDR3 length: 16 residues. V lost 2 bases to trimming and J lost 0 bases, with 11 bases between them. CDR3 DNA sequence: TGTGCCAGCAGCGTGGCCCCGACGGCAACTAATGAAAAACTGTTTTTT. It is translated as CASSVAPTATNEKLFF.